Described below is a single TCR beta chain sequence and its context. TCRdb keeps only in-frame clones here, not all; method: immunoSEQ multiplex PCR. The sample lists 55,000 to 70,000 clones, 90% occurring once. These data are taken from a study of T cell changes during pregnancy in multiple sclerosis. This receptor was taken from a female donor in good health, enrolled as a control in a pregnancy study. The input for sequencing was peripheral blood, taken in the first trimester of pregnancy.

The CDR3 sequence is CASSSADSPESETQYF. Written as DNA, the CDR3 is TGTGCCAGCAGCTCAGCGGACTCCCCAGAGAGTGAGACCCAGTACTTC. The chain uses TRBV13 and TRBJ2-5; TRBD2 is a possible D gene (5 bases). This CDR3 has 16 residues. Trimming took off 4 bases at V and 5 bases at J, with 20 bases between the two ends. CDR1 and CDR2 from the germline V gene are PRHDT and FYEKMQ (reference sequence).